This is a list of T cell receptor beta chains from one sample in a study of blood T cells in healthy people across ages. TCRdb recomputed calls from the 5' RACE reads with MiXCR, one row per CDR3 protein. The sample holds some 1,500,000 distinct CDR3 sequences, approximately 43% seen once. Material: blood. These receptors originate from a woman aged 18-35 years in good health. CDR3s include the opening cysteine and the closing phenylalanine or tryptophan. A D gene is named only where the DNA matches it firmly. Not all rows give a size; the values are once, few, many and, for expanded clones, a class.

>18|TRBJ1-2|TRBV5-8|.|.
TGTGCCAGCAGCTTGGTTTCAGGGCGTGGTGGAGATGGGAATGGCTACACCTTC
CASSLVSGRGGDGNGYTF
>16|TRBJ2-7|TRBV6-6|.|TRBD1
TGTGCCAGCAGTAAAGGGACAGGCCTACAGCCTGACGAGCAGTACTTC
CASSKGTGLQPDEQYF
>13|TRBJ2-3|TRBV7-9|.|.
TGTTCCAGCAGCTTAGTCGGCACAGATACGCAGTATTTT
CSSSLVGTDTQYF
>15|TRBJ2-1|TRBV6-2/TRBV6-3|few|.
TGTGCCAGCACCCCCGGGGACGGAGGTCTTCATGAGCAGTTCTTC
CASTPGDGGLHEQFF
>13|TRBJ2-5|TRBV7-9|.|.
TGTGCCAGCAGCTCCCCTGACTCGGGGAAGCAGTACTTC
CASSSPDSGKQYF
>18|TRBJ2-3|TRBV11-2|.|.
TGTGCCAGCAGCTATGGGACTAGTCATAGGGGGCGTACAGATACGCAGTATTTT
CASSYGTSHRGRTDTQYF
>15|TRBJ2-1|TRBV9|many|.
TGTGCCAGCAGCGTTGATGGGGGGAGGTACGATGAGCAGTTCTTC
CASSVDGGRYDEQFF
>13|TRBJ2-5|TRBV9|.|.
TGTGCCAGCAGCTTAAAGGGATGGGAGACCCAGTACTTC
CASSLKGWETQYF
>15|TRBJ2-7|TRBV27|few|.
TGTGCCAGCAGTTGGGGGGCCAACTCCCCCTACGAGCAGTACTTC
CASSWGANSPYEQYF
>14|TRBJ2-3|TRBV4-3|.|.
TGCGCCAGCAGCCACCAAACTAGGCCAGATACGCAGTATTTT
CASSHQTRPDTQYF
>13|TRBJ2-3|TRBV20-1|few|TRBD2
TGCAGTGCCGGGACTAGCGGGGGTGATACGCAGTATTTT
CSAGTSGGDTQYF
>14|TRBJ1-2|TRBV7-9|.|.
TGTGCCAGCAGCTCTAAGGGAGGGAACGATGGCTACACCTTC
CASSSKGGNDGYTF
>13|TRBJ2-7|TRBV12-3/TRBV12-4|few|TRBD1
TGTGCCAGCTCGCGGACAGGGGTAGACGAGCAGTACTTC
CASSRTGVDEQYF
>14|TRBJ2-7|TRBV27|few|TRBD1
TGTGCCAGCAGTTTTTGGGACAGGGTAGGCGAGCAGTACTTC
CASSFWDRVGEQYF
>15|TRBJ2-3|TRBV9|few|.
TGTGCCAGCAGCGTAGGACGCCCAGGCACAGATACGCAGTATTTT
CASSVGRPGTDTQYF
>13|TRBJ2-5|TRBV11-2|few|.
TGTGCCAGCAGCTTAGATTATGGAGAGACCCAGTACTTC
CASSLDYGETQYF
>16|TRBJ1-5|TRBV4-1|.|.
TGCGCCAGCAGCCAAGGCAAAGGGGAAAGCAATCAGCCCCAGCATTTT
CASSQGKGESNQPQHF
>12|TRBJ2-7|TRBV11-2|few|.
TGTGCCAGCAGCGCAGGACTACCCGAGCAGTACTTC
CASSAGLPEQYF
>15|TRBJ2-2|TRBV6-1|few|.
TGTGCCAGCAGTGAACGTCTGGGTAGCACCGGGGAGCTGTTTTTT
CASSERLGSTGELFF
>13|TRBJ1-1|TRBV13|.|.
TGTGCCGGCAGCTTAGGAGGGGGCACTGAAGCTTTCTTT
CAGSLGGGTEAFF
>13|TRBJ2-3|TRBV10-3|.|.
TGTGCCATCAAATGGGGAAGCACAGATACGCAGTATTTT
CAIKWGSTDTQYF
>12|TRBJ1-1|TRBV13|.|.
TGTGCCAGCAGCATTAGGGGGGTGGAAGCTTTCTTT
CASSIRGVEAFF
>13|TRBJ1-4|TRBV2|.|.
TGTGCCAGCAGCCCTCGACGGGGTGAAAAACTGTTTTTT
CASSPRRGEKLFF
>14|TRBJ2-2|TRBV6-5|.|TRBD1
TGTGCCAGCAGAAGACAGGGGGGCACCGGGGGGCTGTTTTTT
CASRRQGGTGGLFF
>17|TRBJ2-3|TRBV6-5|few|.
TGTGCCAGCAGTTACGTTGCCCGGGCCTACTGCAAAGATACGCAGTATTTT
CASSYVARAYCKDTQYF
>14|TRBJ1-2|TRBV11-2|few|TRBD1
TGTGCCAGCACGGGACAGAATTCTAACTATGGCTACACCTTC
CASTGQNSNYGYTF
>15|TRBJ2-3|TRBV7-9|few|.
TGTGCCAGCAGCCCCGGTCAGACCGGCACAGATACGCAGTATTTT
CASSPGQTGTDTQYF
>15|TRBJ2-4|TRBV28|few|TRBD1
TGTGCCAGCAGTTTATGGGGGACAGGGGCAAACATTCAGTACTTC
CASSLWGTGANIQYF
>16|TRBJ2-3|TRBV5-1|.|.
TGCGCCAGCAGCTCGTGGGGGCGGGGGAGCACAGATACGCAGTATTTT
CASSSWGRGSTDTQYF
>16|TRBJ2-2|TRBV9|.|TRBD2
TGTGCCAGCAGCGTAGTTAGCGGGGGGCCCACCGGGGAGCTGTTTTTT
CASSVVSGGPTGELFF
>15|TRBJ1-2|TRBV5-4|few|.
TGTGCCAGCAGCTTGGACAGGGAAGCGGTACAGGGCTACACCTTC
CASSLDREAVQGYTF
>16|TRBJ2-1|TRBV12-3/TRBV12-4|.|.
TGTGCCAGCAGTTTGTCCTTGGGCCCCCTTAACAATGAGCAGTTCTTC
CASSLSLGPLNNEQFF